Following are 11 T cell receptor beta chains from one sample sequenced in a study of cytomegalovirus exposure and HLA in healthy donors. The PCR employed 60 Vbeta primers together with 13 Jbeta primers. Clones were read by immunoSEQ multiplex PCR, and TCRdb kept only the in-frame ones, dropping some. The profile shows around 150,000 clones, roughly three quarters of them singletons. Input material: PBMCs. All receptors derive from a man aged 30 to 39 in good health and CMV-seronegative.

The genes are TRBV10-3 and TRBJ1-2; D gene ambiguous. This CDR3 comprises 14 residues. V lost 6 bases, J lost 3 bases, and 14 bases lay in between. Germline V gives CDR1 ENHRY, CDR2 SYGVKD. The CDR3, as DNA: TGTGCCATCAGAACCCGTCGCACTGACTATGGCTACACCTTC. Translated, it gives CAIRTRRTDYGYTF.

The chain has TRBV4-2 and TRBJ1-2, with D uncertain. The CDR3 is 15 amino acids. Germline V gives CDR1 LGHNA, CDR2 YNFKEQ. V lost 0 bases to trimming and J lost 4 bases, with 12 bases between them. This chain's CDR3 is CASSQDEEGFYGYTF. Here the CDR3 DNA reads TGTGCCAGCAGCCAAGATGAGGAGGGTTTCTATGGCTACACCTTC.

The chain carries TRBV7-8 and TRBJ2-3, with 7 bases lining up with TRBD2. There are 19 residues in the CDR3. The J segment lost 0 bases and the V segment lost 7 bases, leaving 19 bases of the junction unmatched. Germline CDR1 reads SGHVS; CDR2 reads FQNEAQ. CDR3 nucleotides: TGTGCCAGCAAGCCGTGGAGGGGCGGGAGCAAAGCTAGCACAGATACGCAGTATTTT. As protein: CASKPWRGGSKASTDTQYF.

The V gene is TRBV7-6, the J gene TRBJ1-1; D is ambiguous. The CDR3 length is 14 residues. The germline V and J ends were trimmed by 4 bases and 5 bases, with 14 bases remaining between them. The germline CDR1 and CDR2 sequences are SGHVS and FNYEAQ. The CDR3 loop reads CASSSGPEVTEAFF. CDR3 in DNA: TGTGCCAGCAGCTCCGGACCGGAGGTGACTGAAGCTTTCTTT.

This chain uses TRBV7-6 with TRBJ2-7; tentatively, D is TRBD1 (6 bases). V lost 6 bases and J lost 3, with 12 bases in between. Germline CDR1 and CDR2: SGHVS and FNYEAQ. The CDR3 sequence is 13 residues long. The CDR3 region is CASSWTADYEQYF. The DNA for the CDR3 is TGTGCCAGCAGTTGGACAGCGGACTACGAGCAGTACTTC.

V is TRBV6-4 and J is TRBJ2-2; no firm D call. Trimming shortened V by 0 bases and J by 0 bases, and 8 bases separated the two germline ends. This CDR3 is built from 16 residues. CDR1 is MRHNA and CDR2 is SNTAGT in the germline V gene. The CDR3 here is CASSDSNFANTGELFF. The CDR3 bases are TGTGCCAGCAGTGACTCGAACTTCGCGAACACCGGGGAGCTGTTTTTT.

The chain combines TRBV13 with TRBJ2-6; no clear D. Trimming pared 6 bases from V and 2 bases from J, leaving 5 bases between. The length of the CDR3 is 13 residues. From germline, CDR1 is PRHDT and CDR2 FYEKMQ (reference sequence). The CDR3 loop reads CASSSTGANVLTF. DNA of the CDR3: TGTGCCAGCAGTTCCACTGGGGCCAACGTCCTGACTTTC.

CDR3 in amino acids: CASSYSSGLAYGYTF. CDR3 bases: TGTGCCAGCAGTTACTCGTCAGGATTGGCCTATGGCTACACCTTC. The rearrangement links TRBV6-5 to TRBJ1-2, with D unresolved. V dropped 0 bases and J dropped 4 bases, with 12 bases sitting between them. Germline-derived CDR1 and CDR2 are MNHEY and SVGAGI. The CDR3 has 15 residues.

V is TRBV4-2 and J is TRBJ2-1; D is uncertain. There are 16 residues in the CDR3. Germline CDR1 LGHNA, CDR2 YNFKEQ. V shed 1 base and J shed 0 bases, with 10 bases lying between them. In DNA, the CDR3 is TGTGCCAGCAGCCAAGCGGAGACCAGCTCCTACAATGAGCAGTTCTTC. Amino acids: CASSQAETSSYNEQFF.

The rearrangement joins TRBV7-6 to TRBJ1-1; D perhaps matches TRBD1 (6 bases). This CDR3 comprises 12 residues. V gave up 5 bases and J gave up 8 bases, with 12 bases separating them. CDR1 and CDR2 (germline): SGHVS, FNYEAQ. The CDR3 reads CASSPMGAEAFF. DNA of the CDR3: TGTGCCAGCAGCCCGATGGGGGCCGAAGCTTTCTTT.

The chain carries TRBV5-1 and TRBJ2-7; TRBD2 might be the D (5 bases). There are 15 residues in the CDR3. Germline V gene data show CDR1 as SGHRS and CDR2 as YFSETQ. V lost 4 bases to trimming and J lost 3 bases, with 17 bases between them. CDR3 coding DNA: TGCGCCAGCAGCCTAGATGACACGGGGAACTACGAGCAGTACTTC. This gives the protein CASSLDDTGNYEQYF.